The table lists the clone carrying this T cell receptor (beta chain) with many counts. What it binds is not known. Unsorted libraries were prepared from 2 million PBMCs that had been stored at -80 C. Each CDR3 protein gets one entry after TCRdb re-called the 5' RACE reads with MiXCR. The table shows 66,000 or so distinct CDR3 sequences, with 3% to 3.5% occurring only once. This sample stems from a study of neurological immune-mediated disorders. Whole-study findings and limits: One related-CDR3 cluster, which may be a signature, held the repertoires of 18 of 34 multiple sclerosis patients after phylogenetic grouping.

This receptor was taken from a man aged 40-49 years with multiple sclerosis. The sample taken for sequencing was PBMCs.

The CDR3 nucleotides read TGTGCCAGCAGTCCGGGCCCAGAGGGGCAGTACTTC. Protein sequence: CASSPGPEGQYF. This chain links TRBV6-5 with TRBJ2-7, with D tentatively TRBD2 (5 bases). Trimming took off 5 bases at V and 9 bases at J, with 14 bases between the two ends. CDR1 and CDR2 (germline): MNHEY, SVGAGI. The CDR3 consists of 12 residues.